A single sample is the source of the 2 T cell receptor beta chains below, sequenced in a study of T cells after yellow fever vaccination. MiXCR, run by TCRdb on the 5' RACE reads, gives a single entry per CDR3 protein. The sample records a few hundred thousand distinct CDR3 sequences, about a fifth being singletons. The source was PBMCs, collected 15 days after the yellow fever booster vaccination. Every receptor here comes from a man younger than 45 who received the YFV17D yellow fever vaccine.

The rearrangement uses TRBV5-6 and TRBJ2-3; TRBD2 aligns across 9 bases. With 4 bases clipped from V and 11 bases from J, the junction kept 8 bases outside the gene matches. From germline, CDR1 is SGHDT and CDR2 YYEEEE. The CDR3 contains 13 residues. The CDR3 region has the DNA TGTGCCAGCAGCGTAGTAGCGGGAGTGGAGCAGTATTTT. This codes for CASSVVAGVEQYF.

The rearrangement uses TRBV7-9 and TRBJ2-7, with 10 positions matching TRBD2. Per germline, CDR1 SEHNR and CDR2 FQNEAQ (reference sequence). The CDR3 consists of 16 residues. The ends lost 3 bases at V and 3 bases at J; junction bases unmatched: 8. The CDR3 DNA follows: TGTGCCAGCAGCTTTGACTCCGGGACTAGCGACTACGAGCAGTACTTC. Translated, it gives CASSFDSGTSDYEQYF. Full variable domain (missing parts from reference TRBV7-9 and TRBJ2-7): DTGVSQNPRHKITKRGQNVTFRCDPISEHNRLYWYRQTLGQGPEFLTYFQNEAQLEKSRLLSDRFSAERPKGSFSTLEIQRTEQGDSAMYLCASSFDSGTSDYEQYFGPGTRLTVT.